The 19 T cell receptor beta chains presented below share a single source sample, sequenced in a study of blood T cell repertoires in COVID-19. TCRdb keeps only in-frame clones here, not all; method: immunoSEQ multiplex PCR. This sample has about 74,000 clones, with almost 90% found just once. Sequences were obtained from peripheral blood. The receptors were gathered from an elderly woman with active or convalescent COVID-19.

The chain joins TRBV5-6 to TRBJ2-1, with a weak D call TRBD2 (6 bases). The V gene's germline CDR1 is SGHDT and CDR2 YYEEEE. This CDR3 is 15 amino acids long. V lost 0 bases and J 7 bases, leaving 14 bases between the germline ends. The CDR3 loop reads CASSLGSSARNEQFF. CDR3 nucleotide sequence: TGTGCCAGCAGCTTGGGTTCTAGCGCAAGAAATGAGCAGTTCTTC.

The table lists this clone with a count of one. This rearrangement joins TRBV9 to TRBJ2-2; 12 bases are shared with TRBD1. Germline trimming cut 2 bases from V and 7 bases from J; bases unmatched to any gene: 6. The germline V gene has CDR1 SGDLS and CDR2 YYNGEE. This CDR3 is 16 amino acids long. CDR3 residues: CASSVRDRGLVGELFF. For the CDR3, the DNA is TGTGCCAGCAGCGTGAGGGACAGGGGGCTGGTCGGGGAGCTGTTTTTT. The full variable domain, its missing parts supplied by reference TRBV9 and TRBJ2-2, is DSGVTQTPKHLITATGQRVTLRCSPRSGDLSVYWYQQSLDQGLQFLIQYYNGEERAKGNILERFSAQQFPDLHSELNLSSLELGDSALYFCASSVRDRGLVGELFFGEGSRLTVL.

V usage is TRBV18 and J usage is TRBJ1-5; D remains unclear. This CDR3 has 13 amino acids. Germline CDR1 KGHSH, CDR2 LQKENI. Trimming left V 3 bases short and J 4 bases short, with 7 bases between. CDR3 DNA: TGTGCCAGCTCACCCGGACTTAATCAGCCCCAGCATTTT. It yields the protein CASSPGLNQPQHF. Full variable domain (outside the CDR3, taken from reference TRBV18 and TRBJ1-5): NAGVMQNPRHLVRRRGQEARLRCSPMKGHSHVYWYRQLPEEGLKFMVYLQKENIIDESGMPKERFSAEFPKEGPSILRIQQVVRGDSAAYFCASSPGLNQPQHFGDGTRLSIL.

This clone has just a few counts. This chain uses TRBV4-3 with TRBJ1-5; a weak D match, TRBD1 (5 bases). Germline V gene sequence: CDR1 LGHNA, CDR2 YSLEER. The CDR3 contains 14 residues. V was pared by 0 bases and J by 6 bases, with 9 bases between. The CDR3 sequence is CASSQEGRGQPQHF. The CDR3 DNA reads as TGCGCCAGCAGCCAAGAAGGGAGGGGTCAGCCCCAGCATTTT.

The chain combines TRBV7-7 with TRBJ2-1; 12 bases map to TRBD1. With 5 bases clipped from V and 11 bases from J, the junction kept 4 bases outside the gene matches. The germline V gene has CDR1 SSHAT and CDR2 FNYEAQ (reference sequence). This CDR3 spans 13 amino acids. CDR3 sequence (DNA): TGTGCCAGCAGCGGGGACAGGGGGCTGAAGCAGTTCTTC. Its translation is CASSGDRGLKQFF.

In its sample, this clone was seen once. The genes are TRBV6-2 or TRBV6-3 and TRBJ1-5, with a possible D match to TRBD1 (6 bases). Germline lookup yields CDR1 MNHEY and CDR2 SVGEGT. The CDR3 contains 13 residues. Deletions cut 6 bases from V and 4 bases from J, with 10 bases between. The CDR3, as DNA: TGTGCCAGCAGCTGGACAGAGAATCAGCCCCAGCATTTT. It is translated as CASSWTENQPQHF.

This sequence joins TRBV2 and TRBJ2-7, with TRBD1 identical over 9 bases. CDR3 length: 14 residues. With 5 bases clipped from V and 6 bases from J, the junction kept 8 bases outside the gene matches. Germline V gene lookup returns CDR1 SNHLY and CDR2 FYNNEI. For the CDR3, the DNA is TGTGCCAGCAGTTACCGGGACAGGGTAGGCGAGCAGTACTTC. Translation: CASSYRDRVGEQYF.

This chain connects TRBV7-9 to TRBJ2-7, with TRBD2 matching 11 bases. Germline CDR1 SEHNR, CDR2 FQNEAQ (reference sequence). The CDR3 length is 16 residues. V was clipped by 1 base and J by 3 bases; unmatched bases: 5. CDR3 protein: CASSLGTSGSRYEQYF. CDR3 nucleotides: TGTGCCAGCAGCTTAGGAACTAGCGGGAGCCGCTACGAGCAGTACTTC. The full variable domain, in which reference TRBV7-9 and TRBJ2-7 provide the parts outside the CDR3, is DTGVSQNPRHKITKRGQNVTFRCDPISEHNRLYWYRQTLGQGPEFLTYFQNEAQLEKSRLLSDRFSAERPKGSFSTLEIQRTEQGDSAMYLCASSLGTSGSRYEQYFGPGTRLTVT.

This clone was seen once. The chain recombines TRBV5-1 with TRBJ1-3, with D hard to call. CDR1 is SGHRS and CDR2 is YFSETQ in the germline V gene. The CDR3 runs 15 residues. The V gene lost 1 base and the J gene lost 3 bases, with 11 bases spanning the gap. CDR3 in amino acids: CASSLSPGGGNTIYF. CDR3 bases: TGCGCCAGCAGCTTGAGCCCGGGTGGTGGAAACACCATATATTTT.

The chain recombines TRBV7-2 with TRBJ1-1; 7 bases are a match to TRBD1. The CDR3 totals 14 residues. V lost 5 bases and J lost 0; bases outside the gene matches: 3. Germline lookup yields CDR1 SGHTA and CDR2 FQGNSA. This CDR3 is CASSPTGVNTEAFF. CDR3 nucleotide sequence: TGTGCCAGCAGCCCCACAGGGGTGAACACTGAAGCTTTCTTT.

The CDR3 coding sequence is TGTGCCAGCAGCTTAGGGGGACAGAGGGCACAGACCCAGTACTTC. Protein: CASSLGGQRAQTQYF. This chain uses TRBV7-2 with TRBJ2-5, with 7 nucleotides matching TRBD1. Germline loops: CDR1 SGHTA, CDR2 FQGNSA. The CDR3 has 15 residues. V gave up 1 base and J gave up 6 bases; unmatched junction bases: 8.

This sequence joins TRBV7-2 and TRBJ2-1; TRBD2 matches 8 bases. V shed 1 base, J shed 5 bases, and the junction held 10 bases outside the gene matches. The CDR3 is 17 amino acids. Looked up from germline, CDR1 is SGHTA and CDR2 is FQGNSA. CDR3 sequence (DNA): TGTGCCAGCAGCTTAGTATATCAAGCGGGAGCGGACAATGAGCAGTTCTTC. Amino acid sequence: CASSLVYQAGADNEQFF.

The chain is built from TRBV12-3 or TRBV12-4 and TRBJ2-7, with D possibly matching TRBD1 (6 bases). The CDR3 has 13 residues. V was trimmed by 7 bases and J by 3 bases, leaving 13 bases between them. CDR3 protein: CASTTGPGYEQYF. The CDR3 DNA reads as TGTGCCAGCACCACAGGGCCAGGCTACGAGCAGTACTTC.

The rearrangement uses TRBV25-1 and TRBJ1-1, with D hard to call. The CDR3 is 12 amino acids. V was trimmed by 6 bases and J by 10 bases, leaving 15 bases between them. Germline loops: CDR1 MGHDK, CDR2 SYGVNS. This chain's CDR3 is CASSTTPDGAFF. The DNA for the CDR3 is TGTGCCAGCAGCACGACACCCGACGGAGCTTTCTTT.

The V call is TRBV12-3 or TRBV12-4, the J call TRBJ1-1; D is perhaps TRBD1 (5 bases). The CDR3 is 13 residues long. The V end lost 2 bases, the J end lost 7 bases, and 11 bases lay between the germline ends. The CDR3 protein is CASSLRLTVEAFF. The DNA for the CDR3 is TGTGCCAGCAGTTTAAGGTTGACAGTTGAAGCTTTCTTT.

The CDR3 loop is CASSVSGSYNEQFF. The CDR3 coding sequence is TGTGCCAGCAGCGTTAGCGGGAGCTACAATGAGCAGTTCTTC. The chain links TRBV9 to TRBJ2-1, with 9 positions matching TRBD2. Germline V gives CDR1 SGDLS, CDR2 YYNGEE. With 2 bases clipped from V and 3 bases from J, the junction kept 0 bases outside the gene matches. The CDR3 sequence is 14 residues long.

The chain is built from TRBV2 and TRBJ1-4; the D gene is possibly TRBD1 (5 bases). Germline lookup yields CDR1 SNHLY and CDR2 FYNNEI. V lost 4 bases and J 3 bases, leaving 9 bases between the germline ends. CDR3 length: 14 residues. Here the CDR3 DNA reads TGTGCCAGCAGTGGGGGGGAGCCTAATGAAAAACTGTTTTTT. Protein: CASSGGEPNEKLFF.

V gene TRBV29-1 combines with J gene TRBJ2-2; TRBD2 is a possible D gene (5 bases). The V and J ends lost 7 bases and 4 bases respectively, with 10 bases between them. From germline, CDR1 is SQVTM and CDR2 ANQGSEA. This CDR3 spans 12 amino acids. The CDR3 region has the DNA TGCAGCGCTGCACGGGGCACCGGGGAGCTGTTTTTT. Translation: CSAARGTGELFF.

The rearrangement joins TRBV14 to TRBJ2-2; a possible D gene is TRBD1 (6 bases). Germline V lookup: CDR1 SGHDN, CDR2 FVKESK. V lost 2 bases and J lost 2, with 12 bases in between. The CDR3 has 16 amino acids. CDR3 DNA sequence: TGTGCCAGCAGCCAATCAACAGGGTTTAACACCGGGGAGCTGTTTTTT. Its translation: CASSQSTGFNTGELFF.